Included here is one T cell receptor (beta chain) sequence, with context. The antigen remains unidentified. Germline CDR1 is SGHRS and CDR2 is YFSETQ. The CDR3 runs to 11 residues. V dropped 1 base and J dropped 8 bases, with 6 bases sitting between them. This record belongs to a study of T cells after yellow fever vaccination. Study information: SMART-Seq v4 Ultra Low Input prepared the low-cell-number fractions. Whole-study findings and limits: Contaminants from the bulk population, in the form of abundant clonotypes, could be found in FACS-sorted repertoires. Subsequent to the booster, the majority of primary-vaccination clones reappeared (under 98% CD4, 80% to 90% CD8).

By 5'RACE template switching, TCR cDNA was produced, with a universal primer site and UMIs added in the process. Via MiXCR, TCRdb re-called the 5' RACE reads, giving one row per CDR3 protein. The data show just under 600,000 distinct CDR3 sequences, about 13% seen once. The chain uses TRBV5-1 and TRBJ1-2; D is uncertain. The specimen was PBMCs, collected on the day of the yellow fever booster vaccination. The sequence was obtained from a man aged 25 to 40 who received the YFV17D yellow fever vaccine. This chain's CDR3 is CASSLNGGYTF. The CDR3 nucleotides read TGCGCCAGCAGCTTGAACGGGGGCTACACCTTC.